This T cell receptor (beta chain) was documented in a study of cytomegalovirus exposure and HLA in healthy donors. Overall study results and limits: High sensitivity and specificity were reportedly achieved when the classifier diagnosed cytomegalovirus status.

The PCR used 60 Vbeta and 13 Jbeta primers. Method: immunoSEQ multiplex PCR; TCRdb's copy keeps in-frame clones and lacks some. The repertoire shows around 71,000 clones; the top ten hold 1.5% to 2%. Comments on this clone: Its target is unknown.

CDR3 size: 15 residues. Germline CDR1 MGHRA, CDR2 YSYEKL. V was cut by 8 bases and J by 4 bases, with 20 bases left in between. As for the donors, each was a healthy bone marrow donor. This receptor was identified in a woman in her 30s in good health and CMV-seronegative. The chain links TRBV4-1 to TRBJ1-1; maybe TRBD1 (6 bases). The specimen sequenced was PBMCs. CDR3 sequence: CASREVGRGGTEAFF. For the CDR3, the DNA is TGCGCCAGCCGCGAAGTAGGCAGGGGCGGCACTGAAGCTTTCTTT.